A selection of T cell receptor beta chains follows, all from one sample in a study of CDR3 diversity in severe acne. TCRdb redid the calling of the PCR reads with MiXCR, one entry per CDR3 protein. In the table there are about 100,000 distinct CDR3 sequences, 51% of which are singletons. The specimen was blood. All receptors derive from a male donor with acne. Both conserved end residues are part of each CDR3. D genes are given only for firm matches. Only part of the rows carry a size: once, few, many, or a class if the clone is expanded.

CASSIKTWGPTDTQYF	TGTGCCAGTAGTATAAAAACTTGGGGACCCACAGATACGCAGTATTTT	-	many	TRBV19	TRBJ2-3
CSASFENTEAFF	TGCAGTGCTAGTTTTGAGAACACTGAAGCTTTCTTT	-	many	TRBV20-1	TRBJ1-1
CVCSSEMNTEAFF	TGTGTCTGCTCTAGCGAAATGAACACTGAAGCTTTCTTT	-	-	TRBV30	TRBJ1-1
CSAREGDSPLHF	TGCAGTGCTCGAGAGGGGGATTCACCCCTCCACTTT	-	-	TRBV20-1	TRBJ1-6
CASSLAAGIAEQYF	TGTGCCAGCAGTTTGGCTGCAGGGATTGCCGAGCAGTACTTC	-	medium-sized	TRBV12-3/TRBV12-4	TRBJ2-7
CSVVGTGYGYTF	TGCAGCGTTGTCGGGACAGGTTATGGCTACACCTTC	TRBD1	-	TRBV29-1	TRBJ1-2
CSVEDRGQSNTEAFF	TGCAGCGTTGAAGATCGGGGACAGTCGAACACTGAAGCTTTCTTT	TRBD1	-	TRBV29-1	TRBJ1-1
CASSYDRGGYNSPLHF	TGTGCCAGCAGTTACGACCGGGGGGGGTATAATTCACCCCTCCACTTT	-	few	TRBV6-5	TRBJ1-6
CASAGANTGELFF	TGTGCCAGCGCAGGGGCAAACACCGGGGAGCTGTTTTTT	-	-	TRBV6-1	TRBJ2-2
CASRDSVHEQYF	TGTGCCAGCCGGGACAGCGTCCACGAGCAGTACTTC	TRBD1	-	TRBV7-3	TRBJ2-7